Sequencing of this T cell receptor (beta chain) was carried out in a study of OX40 agonist ivuxolimab in advanced cancers. Background on the study: Therapy given before enrollment (anti-PD-1, anti-PD-L1 or anti-CTLA-4) was allowed, and 40% had some. Three partial responders included one hepatocellular carcinoma patient and two cutaneous melanoma patients.

This CDR3 is built from 15 residues. V gave up 7 bases and J gave up 5 bases; unmatched junction bases: 10. Germline loops: CDR1 MDHEN, CDR2 SYDVKM. At cycle 4 day 1, cycle 7 day 1, and baseline, blood was sampled. The method was immunoSEQ multiplex PCR; TCRdb's version includes in-frame clones alone and lacks a portion of them. The sample lists approximately 76,000 clones; about 91% were seen once. The specimen comprised CD4+ or CD8+ T cells sorted from blood, sampled in a trial of the OX40 agonist ivuxolimab. This sequence was found in an adult with an advanced solid tumor such as melanoma, head and neck, liver or kidney cancer. The chain combines TRBV28 with TRBJ1-5; 8 bases fit TRBD1. The CDR3 spells CASTTEQGVYQPQHF. For the CDR3, the DNA is TGTGCCAGCACAACCGAACAGGGGGTTTATCAGCCCCAGCATTTT.